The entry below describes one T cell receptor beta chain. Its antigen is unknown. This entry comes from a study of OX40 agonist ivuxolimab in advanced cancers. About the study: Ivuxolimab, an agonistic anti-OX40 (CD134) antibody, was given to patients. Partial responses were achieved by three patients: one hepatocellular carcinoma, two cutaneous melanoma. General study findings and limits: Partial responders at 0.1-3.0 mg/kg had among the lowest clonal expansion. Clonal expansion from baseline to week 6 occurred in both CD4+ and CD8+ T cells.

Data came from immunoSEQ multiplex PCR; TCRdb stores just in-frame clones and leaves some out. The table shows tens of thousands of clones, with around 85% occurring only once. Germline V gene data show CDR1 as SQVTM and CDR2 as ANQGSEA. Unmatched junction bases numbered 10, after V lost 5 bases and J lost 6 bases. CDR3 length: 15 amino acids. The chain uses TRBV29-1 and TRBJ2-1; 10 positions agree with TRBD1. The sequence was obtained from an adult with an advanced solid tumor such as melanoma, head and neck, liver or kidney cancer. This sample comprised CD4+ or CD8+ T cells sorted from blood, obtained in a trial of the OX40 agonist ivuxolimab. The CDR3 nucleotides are TGCAGCGTTCCTCCCGGGACAGGGGACGTCAATGAGCAGTTCTTC. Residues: CSVPPGTGDVNEQFF.